This passage covers 11 T cell receptor beta chains from one sample sequenced in a study of molecular identifiers for immune sequencing clone quantification. Using its own MiXCR run on the PCR reads, TCRdb lists one record per CDR3 protein. The sample gives about 640,000 distinct CDR3 sequences, 15% to 20% of which show up once; approximately 0.9% is in the top ten. The sample consisted of naive CD8+ T cells from blood, with Jurkat cell RNA spiked in. Regarding subset: FACS-sorted CD8+CD4-CCR7+CD45RA+ naive T cells. Source of these receptors: a human donor in good health. Some libraries in this study had Jurkat cell RNA spiked in.

This clonotype occurred many times. This chain uses TRBV7-6 with TRBJ1-1; 9 bases line up with TRBD1. Unmatched junction bases numbered 17, after V lost 5 bases and J lost 4 bases. This CDR3 comprises 18 residues. Germline lookup yields CDR1 SGHVS and CDR2 FNYEAQ. The DNA for the CDR3 is TGTGCCAGCAGCCCAAGGAGCGGACAGGGGATGTTGAGCACTGAAGCTTTCTTT. Protein sequence: CASSPRSGQGMLSTEAFF.

V gene TRBV13 combines with J gene TRBJ1-2; a possible D gene is TRBD1 (5 bases). V lost 5 bases to trimming and J lost 6 bases, with 13 bases between them. This CDR3 is 13 amino acids long. The germline V gene has CDR1 PRHDT and CDR2 FYEKMQ (reference sequence). CDR3 amino acids: CASSRRGRNGYTF. CDR3 nucleotide sequence: TGTGCCAGCAGCCGTCGGGGGAGGAATGGCTACACCTTC. Full variable domain (outside the CDR3, taken from reference TRBV13 and TRBJ1-2): AAGVIQSPRHLIKEKRETATLKCYPIPRHDTVYWYQQGPGQDPQFLISFYEKMQSDKGSIPDRFSAQQFSDYHSELNMSSLELGDSALYFCASSRRGRNGYTFGSGTRLTVV.

This clonotype was counted ten times or more. The chain combines TRBV13 with TRBJ2-3, with D uncertain. CDR3 length: 15 residues. In germline, CDR1 is PRHDT, CDR2 FYEKMQ (reference sequence). V shed 5 bases and J shed 2 bases, with 14 bases lying between them. The chain's CDR3 is CASSQDAGATDTQYF. CDR3 bases: TGTGCCAGCAGCCAAGACGCAGGTGCCACAGATACGCAGTATTTT.

This clonotype has ten or more counts. This chain links TRBV6-5 with TRBJ2-3; D gene uncertain. With 2 bases removed from V and 4 bases from J, the gap between germline ends came to 10 bases. The CDR3 has 14 residues. The germline V gene has CDR1 MNHEY and CDR2 SVGAGI. The CDR3 loop is CASSYGRRADTQYF. The CDR3 coding sequence is TGTGCCAGCAGTTACGGGCGACGCGCAGATACGCAGTATTTT.

The chain combines TRBV6-2 or TRBV6-3 with TRBJ2-1, with 13 nucleotides matching TRBD2. The CDR3 totals 17 residues. V shed 6 bases, J shed 9 bases, and the junction held 14 bases outside the gene matches. Germline CDR1 MNHEY, CDR2 SVGEGT. The CDR3 DNA reads TGTGCCAGCAGGGGGACTAGCGGGGAATCCCCACGTTCTGAGCAGTTCTTC. As protein: CASRGTSGESPRSEQFF.

This clonotype came up a few times. The chain couples TRBV18 to TRBJ2-3; D gene ambiguous. The germline V gene encodes CDR1 KGHSH and CDR2 LQKENI. The CDR3 runs to 16 residues. The germline V and J ends were trimmed by 4 bases and 3 bases, with 17 bases remaining between them. The CDR3, as DNA: TGTGCCAGCTCACTCTTGGACCCCGCGCTGACAGATACGCAGTATTTT. It is translated as CASSLLDPALTDTQYF.

The rearrangement uses TRBV4-1 and TRBJ2-3; TRBD2 aligns across 11 bases. CDR3 length equals 18 residues. Germline CDR1 reads MGHRA; CDR2 reads YSYEKL. Unmatched junction bases numbered 7, after V lost 0 bases and J lost 2 bases. The CDR3 DNA sequence: TGCGCCAGCAGCCAAGATCTAACGACTAGCGGGATCACAGATACGCAGTATTTT. Translated: CASSQDLTTSGITDTQYF.

In its sample, this clonotype was seen a few times. CDR3 nucleotides: TGTGCCAGCAGTTACTGGACTAGCGGACCCTACAATGAGCAGTTCTTC. Translating it yields CASSYWTSGPYNEQFF. The chain employs TRBV6-6 and TRBJ2-1, with TRBD2 matching over 10 bases. From germline, CDR1 is MNHNY and CDR2 SVGAGI (reference sequence). V trimming: 1 base; J trimming: 2 bases; junction bases outside the gene matches: 2. There are 16 residues in the CDR3.

The count of this clonotype is one. Relative to the germline gene, one junction end is altered; a read error may explain this. V gene TRBV27 combines with J gene TRBJ1-6, with TRBD1 as a possible D gene (6 bases). The germline CDR1 and CDR2 sequences are MNHEY and SMNVEV (reference sequence). This CDR3 contains 15 residues. CDR3 loop: CASSLQTGYTSPLHF. CDR3 coding DNA: TGTGCCAGCAGTCTCCAAACAGGGTATACTTCACCCCTCCACTTT.

Details on this clonotype: Germline is not matched at one junction end, which may reflect a read error. V and J are TRBV12-3 or TRBV12-4 and TRBJ2-3; TRBD2 agrees at 11 bases. This CDR3 contains 17 residues. CDR3 sequence reads: CASAVYSGGAEADTQYF. The DNA for the CDR3 is TGCGCCAGCGCGGTATATAGCGGGGGGGCCGAGGCAGATACGCAGTATTTT.

The DNA for the CDR3 is TGTGCCAGCAGGCCCTTGGGGGTCAATGAGCAGTTCTTC. Translation: CASRPLGVNEQFF. V usage is TRBV2 and J usage is TRBJ2-1; TRBD1 or TRBD2 may be the D gene (5 bases each). Trimming left V 6 bases short and J 6 bases short, with 12 bases between. The V gene's germline CDR1 is SNHLY and CDR2 FYNNEI. The CDR3 sequence is 13 residues long.